Listed below are T cell receptor beta chains from one sample, sequenced in a study of molecular identifiers for immune sequencing clone quantification. One entry per CDR3 protein, called by TCRdb with MiXCR from the PCR reads. The sample lists over 550,000 distinct CDR3 sequences; about 25% were seen once. The sequenced material came from naive CD8+ T cells from blood, with Jurkat cell RNA spiked in. The receptors were sampled from a human donor in good health. Some libraries in this study had Jurkat cell RNA spiked in. The CDR3 runs from the conserved cysteine through the conserved F or W. Fields, in order: D gene, V gene, J gene, clone size, CDR3 DNA, CDR3 protein. A D gene is named only where the DNA matches it firmly. Size values are once, few and many counts, or a class for expanded clones, and some rows have none.

d_gene: -
v_gene: TRBV12-3/TRBV12-4
j_gene: TRBJ2-7
abundance: few
CDR3nt: TGTGCCAGCAGTCCGGGGGACTCTCACGAGCAGTACTTC
CDR3aa: CASSPGDSHEQYF

d_gene: -
v_gene: TRBV27
j_gene: TRBJ2-5
abundance: many
CDR3nt: TGTGCCAGCAGTATCCTAGCGCCACAAGGTCTGGAGACCCAGTACTTC
CDR3aa: CASSILAPQGLETQYF

d_gene: -
v_gene: TRBV6-2/TRBV6-3
j_gene: TRBJ2-7
abundance: -
CDR3nt: TGTGCCAGCAGAGTGGGCTATCCCTACGAGCAGTACTTC
CDR3aa: CASRVGYPYEQYF

d_gene: TRBD1
v_gene: TRBV19
j_gene: TRBJ2-7
abundance: -
CDR3nt: TGTGCCAGTAGTGGGACAGAGAAGCACAGCTCCTACGAGCAGTACTTC
CDR3aa: CASSGTEKHSSYEQYF

d_gene: TRBD1
v_gene: TRBV9
j_gene: TRBJ2-7
abundance: few
CDR3nt: TGTGCCAGCAGCGTCCGGGACAGGGTTTCCTACGAGCAGTACTTC
CDR3aa: CASSVRDRVSYEQYF

d_gene: TRBD2
v_gene: TRBV15
j_gene: TRBJ2-7
abundance: -
CDR3nt: TGTGCCACCAGCGAAACGGGACTAGACTCCTACGAGCAGTACTTC
CDR3aa: CATSETGLDSYEQYF

d_gene: -
v_gene: TRBV4-3
j_gene: TRBJ1-1
abundance: -
CDR3nt: TGCGCCAGCAGCCTTCAGGGGACGAACACTGAAGCTTGCTTT
CDR3aa: CASSLQGTNTEACF

d_gene: TRBD2
v_gene: TRBV12-3/TRBV12-4
j_gene: TRBJ2-5
abundance: many
CDR3nt: TGTGCCAGCCCCAAGAGCCCAGCGGGGGCCCAAGAGACCCAGTACTTC
CDR3aa: CASPKSPAGAQETQYF

d_gene: -
v_gene: TRBV9
j_gene: TRBJ2-1
abundance: -
CDR3nt: TGTGCCAGCAGCGTAAGTAGGAATGAGCAGTTCTTC
CDR3aa: CASSVSRNEQFF

d_gene: -
v_gene: TRBV5-1
j_gene: TRBJ2-1
abundance: -
CDR3nt: TGCGCCAGCAGCCTGGCGATGATTGAGCAGTTCTTC
CDR3aa: CASSLAMIEQFF

d_gene: -
v_gene: TRBV20-1
j_gene: TRBJ2-3
abundance: -
CDR3nt: TGCAGTGCTACTGATGGCACAGATACGCAGTATTTT
CDR3aa: CSATDGTDTQYF

d_gene: -
v_gene: TRBV12-3/TRBV12-4
j_gene: TRBJ1-1
abundance: few
CDR3nt: TGTGCCAGCAGTCCCCCGAGGGGAGGCACTGAAGCTTTCTTT
CDR3aa: CASSPPRGGTEAFF

d_gene: -
v_gene: TRBV27
j_gene: TRBJ2-5
abundance: few
CDR3nt: TGTGCCAGCAGTTTATGGCAGGGGACTGGGACCCAGTACTTC
CDR3aa: CASSLWQGTGTQYF

d_gene: -
v_gene: TRBV7-9
j_gene: TRBJ2-7
abundance: once
CDR3nt: TGTGCCAGCAGCTTACAGGGCTCGGACGAGCAGTACTTC
CDR3aa: CASSLQGSDEQYF

d_gene: -
v_gene: TRBV4-1
j_gene: TRBJ2-5
abundance: -
CDR3nt: TGCGCCAGCAGCCAAGTTCCAGGGATTATAGAGACCCAGTACTTC
CDR3aa: CASSQVPGIIETQYF

d_gene: -
v_gene: TRBV4-3
j_gene: TRBJ2-3
abundance: many
CDR3nt: TGCGCCAGCAGCCAAGATCGGACCGATACGCAGTATTTT
CDR3aa: CASSQDRTDTQYF

d_gene: TRBD1
v_gene: TRBV7-9
j_gene: TRBJ2-7
abundance: few
CDR3nt: TGTGCCAGCAGCTCCACAAGTGGGACAGGCTTCTACGAGCAGTACTTC
CDR3aa: CASSSTSGTGFYEQYF

d_gene: -
v_gene: TRBV30
j_gene: TRBJ2-1
abundance: many
CDR3nt: TGTGCCTGGAGTGCGGGCCCCTACAATGAGCAGTTCTTC
CDR3aa: CAWSAGPYNEQFF

d_gene: TRBD2
v_gene: TRBV11-3
j_gene: TRBJ2-3
abundance: few
CDR3nt: TGTGCCAGCAGCTTAGTGGGGTCTAGCGGGGGTCCAGATACGCAGTATTTT
CDR3aa: CASSLVGSSGGPDTQYF

d_gene: -
v_gene: TRBV19
j_gene: TRBJ2-3
abundance: many
CDR3nt: TGTGCCAGTAGTATTAACGGGGCCACAGATACGCAGTATTTT
CDR3aa: CASSINGATDTQYF

d_gene: -
v_gene: TRBV20-1
j_gene: TRBJ2-3
abundance: many
CDR3nt: TGCAGTGCTAGAGATCTTAGCACAGATACGCAGTATTTT
CDR3aa: CSARDLSTDTQYF

d_gene: TRBD2
v_gene: TRBV6-5
j_gene: TRBJ2-3
abundance: few
CDR3nt: TGTGCCAGCAGTTACCCGCCTAGCGGGGGACCCACAGATACGCAGTATTTC
CDR3aa: CASSYPPSGGPTDTQYF

d_gene: TRBD1
v_gene: TRBV4-3
j_gene: TRBJ2-7
abundance: few
CDR3nt: TGCGCCAGCAGCCGCGGGACAGGTCCCCTCTACGAGCAGTACTTC
CDR3aa: CASSRGTGPLYEQYF

d_gene: TRBD2
v_gene: TRBV19
j_gene: TRBJ2-7
abundance: -
CDR3nt: TGTGCCAGTAGTACCCTAGCGGGGACCCAGGAGCAGCACTTC
CDR3aa: CASSTLAGTQEQHF

d_gene: -
v_gene: TRBV21-1
j_gene: TRBJ1-2
abundance: few
CDR3nt: TGTGCCAGCAGCCCCTGGGCCGACGAACGTGCAATCGACTACACCTTC
CDR3aa: CASSPWADERAIDYTF

d_gene: TRBD1
v_gene: TRBV19
j_gene: TRBJ2-2
abundance: -
CDR3nt: TGTGCCAGTAAACAGACAGGGCAGGGGGCCGGGGAGCTGTTTTTT
CDR3aa: CASKQTGQGAGELFF

d_gene: TRBD2
v_gene: TRBV7-6
j_gene: TRBJ2-1
abundance: few
CDR3nt: TGTGCCAGCAGCGAACCTAGCGGGGGGGCTTCCCGTATAGGCTACAATGAGCAGTTCTTC
CDR3aa: CASSEPSGGASRIGYNEQFF

d_gene: TRBD1
v_gene: TRBV7-9
j_gene: TRBJ1-5
abundance: many
CDR3nt: TGTGCCAGCAGCCGAAATACAGGGGGTAATAGCAATCAGCCCCAGCATTTT
CDR3aa: CASSRNTGGNSNQPQHF

d_gene: -
v_gene: TRBV2
j_gene: TRBJ1-1
abundance: many
CDR3nt: TGTGCCAGCAGTGCCTTTTTGAACACTGAAGCTTTCTTT
CDR3aa: CASSAFLNTEAFF

d_gene: -
v_gene: TRBV19
j_gene: TRBJ2-3
abundance: many
CDR3nt: TGTGCCAGTAGCATGATATATGGGGGAGGCACAGATACGCAGTATTTT
CDR3aa: CASSMIYGGGTDTQYF

d_gene: TRBD1
v_gene: TRBV6-5
j_gene: TRBJ2-2
abundance: few
CDR3nt: TGTGCCAGCAGTCATTCAGGACAGGGTCACACCGGGGAGCTGTTTTTT
CDR3aa: CASSHSGQGHTGELFF

d_gene: TRBD1
v_gene: TRBV11-2
j_gene: TRBJ2-3
abundance: few
CDR3nt: TGTGCCAGCAGCCCGCCCAAGGGGCAGGGGGCAAATACGCAGTATTTT
CDR3aa: CASSPPKGQGANTQYF

d_gene: TRBD1
v_gene: TRBV27
j_gene: TRBJ2-7
abundance: few
CDR3nt: TGTGCCAGCAGTTTCGACAGGGGTGAAGAGCAGTACTTC
CDR3aa: CASSFDRGEEQYF

d_gene: -
v_gene: TRBV12-5
j_gene: TRBJ1-5
abundance: many
CDR3nt: TGTGCTAGTGGTTTGGGGTCGGGGCAGCCCCAGCATTTT
CDR3aa: CASGLGSGQPQHF

d_gene: -
v_gene: TRBV23-1
j_gene: TRBJ2-2
abundance: few
CDR3nt: TGCGCCAGCAGTCAATCGGGACAGAACACCGGGGAGCTGTTTTTT
CDR3aa: CASSQSGQNTGELFF

d_gene: -
v_gene: TRBV7-9
j_gene: TRBJ2-1
abundance: few
CDR3nt: TGTGCCAGCAGCACGACAGAGAAGTACAATGAGCAGTTCTTC
CDR3aa: CASSTTEKYNEQFF

d_gene: -
v_gene: TRBV15
j_gene: TRBJ2-7
abundance: once
CDR3nt: TGTGCCAGCAGATTAACGGGGATGACCTACGAGCAGTACTTC
CDR3aa: CASRLTGMTYEQYF

d_gene: TRBD1
v_gene: TRBV28
j_gene: TRBJ1-5
abundance: many
CDR3nt: TGTGCCAGCAGTTTCCCGGGGACAGGCTTACAGCCCCAGCATTTT
CDR3aa: CASSFPGTGLQPQHF

d_gene: -
v_gene: TRBV10-1
j_gene: TRBJ2-3
abundance: -
CDR3nt: TGCGCCAGCAGTGACAGTTTTACCACAGATACGCAGTATTTT
CDR3aa: CASSDSFTTDTQYF

d_gene: -
v_gene: TRBV28
j_gene: TRBJ2-2
abundance: many
CDR3nt: TGTGCCAGCAGTAATTTTGGCGGGGAGCTGTTTTTT
CDR3aa: CASSNFGGELFF

d_gene: -
v_gene: TRBV4-3
j_gene: TRBJ1-2
abundance: -
CDR3nt: TGCGCCAGCAGCCAAGATAAGGGTTTTAGTTATGGCTACACCTTC
CDR3aa: CASSQDKGFSYGYTF

d_gene: -
v_gene: TRBV6-2/TRBV6-3
j_gene: TRBJ1-5
abundance: many
CDR3nt: TGTGCCAGCAGTTACGACCGCAGATATCAGCCCCAGCATTTT
CDR3aa: CASSYDRRYQPQHF

d_gene: TRBD2
v_gene: TRBV7-8
j_gene: TRBJ2-3
abundance: many
CDR3nt: TGTGCCAGCAGCTTTGAGCGGGGAGGCACAGATACGCAGTATTTT
CDR3aa: CASSFERGGTDTQYF

d_gene: TRBD2
v_gene: TRBV27
j_gene: TRBJ2-3
abundance: few
CDR3nt: TGTGCCAGCAGAGGACTAGCGGTCACAGATACGCAGTATTTT
CDR3aa: CASRGLAVTDTQYF